Detailed here is one T cell receptor (beta chain). Germline assignment: CDR1 SNHLY and CDR2 FYNNEI. The CDR3 runs to 12 residues. V was pared by 4 bases and J by 10 bases, with 11 bases between. Using immunoSEQ multiplex PCR, the repertoire was profiled, and TCRdb retains in-frame clones only, with some absent. The top ten clones hold about 0.33% of a sample with fewer than 200,000 clones, around 94% of them seen once. The sample originates from a study of OX40 agonist ivuxolimab in advanced cancers. Specimen: CD4+ or CD8+ T cells sorted from blood, collected in a trial of the OX40 agonist ivuxolimab. The sequence was collected from an adult with an advanced solid tumor such as melanoma, head and neck, liver or kidney cancer. V is TRBV2 and J is TRBJ2-1; D tentatively fits TRBD1 or TRBD2 (5 bases each). The CDR3 DNA reads TGTGCCAGCAGTGGGGACGTGGGGGAGCAGTTCTTC. Its translation: CASSGDVGEQFF. The complete variable domain, with remaining parts taken from reference TRBV2 and TRBJ2-1, reads EPEVTQTPSHQVTQMGQEVILRCVPISNHLYFYWYRQILGQKVEFLVSFYNNEISEKSEIFDDQFSVERPDGSNFTLKIRSTKLEDSAMYFCASSGDVGEQFFGPGTRLTVL.